The subject of this entry is one T cell receptor (beta chain). CDR3 regions of TCR beta were amplified from RNA transcripts. HTBI primers served in a first-round RT-PCR, which a second-round multiplex PCR followed. TCRdb re-analysed the multiplex PCR reads in MiXCR, keeping a single row per CDR3 protein. Here the sample spans some 1.1 million distinct CDR3 sequences, about 35% being singletons. These data are taken from a study of Graves' ophthalmopathy and Graves' hyperthyroidism. Specimen: peripheral blood or thyroid tissue (not recorded which). The source of this sequence is an adult man with Graves' hyperthyroidism.

This chain's CDR3 is CASSPTIRGGGWSSGANVLTF. CDR3 sequence (DNA): TGTGCCAGCTCACCGACTATTAGAGGGGGCGGTTGGTCCTCTGGGGCCAACGTCCTGACTTTC. The V call is TRBV18, the J call TRBJ2-6; 7 bases line up with TRBD1. Germline V gene lookup returns CDR1 KGHSH and CDR2 LQKENI. The CDR3 spans 21 residues. V was pared by 3 bases and J by 0 bases, with 17 bases of the junction left unmatched.